The present entry profiles one T cell receptor (beta chain) with its context. The target antigen is unknown. The data stem from a study of T cells expressing NK-cell markers. Turning to the study itself: Cells sorted as CD3+CD56+NKG2C+, CD3+CD56+NKG2C- and CD3+CD56-NKG2C+ T cells supplied the TCR beta repertoires. Study-wide points: The CD3+CD56-NKG2C+ fraction of a handful of donors was likewise dominated by these clonotypes. Of CD8+ T cells, roughly 1.0-7.5% belonged to dominant NKG2C+ clonotypes in six donors.

Germline loops: CDR1 SGHAT, CDR2 FQNNGV. The CDR3 covers 17 residues. TCRdb re-called the 5' RACE reads and shows each CDR3 protein once, DNA omitted. The sample has 350,000 to 450,000 distinct CDR3 sequences; the top ten hold roughly 5.2%. The chain recombines TRBV11-2 with TRBJ2-2; TCRdb calls TRBD1, which cannot be checked without DNA. The sample comprised blood T cells: a sorted CD56 or NKG2C T cell subset, CD4+ or CD8+ T cells, or bulk PBMC T cells (not recorded which). The origin of this receptor is a man aged 18-70 years in good health. CDR3 sequence: CASSPRMGRENTGELFF.